These 27 T cell receptor beta chains share one sample of origin, sequenced in a study of PD-1 blockade in classical Hodgkin lymphoma. The assay was immunoSEQ multiplex PCR, and TCRdb's table has in-frame clones only and misses some. This table holds about 27,000 clones, approximately 86% found once. Every patient was affected by relapse after autologous stem cell transplantation, while exposure to brentuximab vedotin was not uniform. PBMCs, once thawed, yielded CD8+ T cells isolated by magnetic negative selection. The starting material was CD8+ T cells from blood, obtained at baseline. The receptors here all came from a human donor with classical Hodgkin lymphoma.

The rearrangement joins TRBV6-6 to TRBJ1-1; a weak D match, TRBD1 (6 bases). V dropped 2 bases and J dropped 5 bases, with 9 bases sitting between them. In germline, CDR1 is MNHNY, CDR2 SVGAGI (reference sequence). The CDR3 has 13 residues. This CDR3 reads CASSYRGSTEAFF. As DNA, the CDR3 is TGTGCCAGCAGTTACAGGGGGAGTACTGAAGCTTTCTTT.

This chain links TRBV15 with TRBJ2-3, with 10 bases lining up with TRBD1. The germline CDR1 and CDR2 sequences are LNHNV and YYDKDF (reference sequence). This CDR3 comprises 15 residues. V was pared by 6 bases and J by 2 bases, with 5 bases of the junction left unmatched. The CDR3 here is CATRDRGWDTDTQYF. The DNA for the CDR3 is TGTGCCACCAGGGACAGGGGGTGGGACACAGATACGCAGTATTTT.

The rearrangement links TRBV5-1 to TRBJ1-2; TRBD1 agrees at 9 bases. V lost 4 bases, J lost 6 bases, and 7 bases stayed unmatched. The germline CDR1 and CDR2 sequences are SGHRS and YFSETQ. This CDR3 has 14 amino acids. CDR3 amino acids: CASSLRDRADGYTF. The CDR3 coding sequence is TGCGCCAGCAGCCTCCGGGACAGGGCAGATGGCTACACCTTC.

The genes are TRBV9 and TRBJ2-1; possibly TRBD2 for D (5 bases). The V end was cut by 4 bases, the J end by 7 bases, with 9 bases between. CDR1 is SGDLS and CDR2 is YYNGEE in the germline V gene. CDR3 length equals 12 residues. In nucleotides, the CDR3 is TGTGCCAGCAGCCTCGGGAATAATGAGCAGTTCTTC. Residues: CASSLGNNEQFF.

The genes are TRBV6-5 and TRBJ2-7; 7 nucleotides match TRBD1. J lost 2 bases, V lost 2 bases, and 3 bases had no gene match. Germline lookup yields CDR1 MNHEY and CDR2 SVGAGI. This CDR3 is 14 amino acids long. In DNA, the CDR3 is TGTGCCAGCAGTTACACTACAGGGGCCTACGAGCAGTACTTC. Its translation: CASSYTTGAYEQYF.

This chain joins TRBV27 and TRBJ2-3; D remains unclear. This CDR3 is 13 amino acids long. V was cut by 5 bases and J by 0 bases, with 6 bases left in between. The germline gives CDR1 MNHEY, CDR2 SMNVEV (reference sequence). CDR3 residues: CASSGSSTDTQYF. CDR3 DNA: TGTGCCAGCAGTGGATCTAGCACAGATACGCAGTATTTT.

The J gene is TRBJ2-3, the V gene TRBV27; D is unclear. V dropped 4 bases and J dropped 0 bases, with 11 bases sitting between them. CDR3 length: 15 residues. Per germline, CDR1 MNHEY and CDR2 SMNVEV (reference sequence). The CDR3: CASSYGVRSTDTQYF. The CDR3 DNA sequence: TGTGCCAGCAGTTATGGTGTACGGAGCACAGATACGCAGTATTTT.

This chain joins TRBV11-1 and TRBJ2-7, with D unresolved. The CDR3 totals 15 residues. With 4 bases removed from V and 3 bases from J, the gap between germline ends came to 16 bases. CDR1 is SGHAT, CDR2 FQDESV, per germline (reference sequence). The CDR3 reads CASSSWAGPGYEQYF. DNA for the CDR3: TGTGCCAGCAGCTCCTGGGCTGGGCCGGGCTACGAGCAGTACTTC.

J is TRBJ2-7 and V is TRBV15; 7 nucleotides line up with TRBD1. There are 15 residues in the CDR3. Unmatched junction bases numbered 10, after V lost 5 bases and J lost 3 bases. Germline V gives CDR1 LNHNV, CDR2 YYDKDF (reference sequence). CDR3 DNA sequence: TGTGCCACCAGCCCCTCGACAGGGTTGGTCTACGAGCAGTACTTC. This gives the protein CATSPSTGLVYEQYF.

V is TRBV9 and J is TRBJ1-3; D is undetermined. Trimming pared 0 bases from V and 4 bases from J, leaving 5 bases between. The CDR3 has 13 residues. Per the germline V gene, CDR1 is SGDLS and CDR2 is YYNGEE. The CDR3 sequence: CASSVGYGNTIYF. The CDR3 DNA reads TGTGCCAGCAGCGTAGGGTACGGAAACACCATATATTTT.

V usage is TRBV27 and J usage is TRBJ1-1; D is ambiguous. Germline V CDR1 and CDR2: MNHEY, SMNVEV (reference sequence). This CDR3 has 12 residues. Trimming stripped 2 bases from V and 11 bases from J, with 12 bases between. The CDR3 DNA reads as TGTGCCAGCAGTTTAAGGGAGGGAGAGGCTTTCTTT. Protein sequence: CASSLREGEAFF.

V is TRBV9 and J is TRBJ2-5; no reliable D call. Germline CDR1 is SGDLS and CDR2 is YYNGEE. The CDR3 spans 11 residues. V lost 3 bases and J lost 4, with 4 bases in between. The CDR3 DNA reads TGTGCCAGCAGCGCGAGAGAGACCCAGTACTTC. It encodes CASSARETQYF.

This sequence joins TRBV15 and TRBJ2-7; 8 bases align to TRBD2. Germline V gene lookup returns CDR1 LNHNV and CDR2 YYDKDF (reference sequence). The CDR3 extends over 18 amino acids. J was trimmed by 4 bases and V by 0 bases; bases with no gene match: 14. CDR3 residues: CATSRDRTPGTSLYEQYF. The CDR3 coding sequence is TGTGCCACCAGCAGAGATCGCACCCCCGGGACTAGTTTATACGAGCAGTACTTC.

The chain couples TRBV14 to TRBJ2-7; D is perhaps TRBD1 or TRBD2 (5 bases each). Trimming left V 1 base short and J 3 bases short, with 22 bases between. Looked up from germline, CDR1 is SGHDN and CDR2 is FVKESK. The CDR3 is 18 residues long. CDR3 sequence reads: CASSQARGRISLVYEQYF. The CDR3 DNA follows: TGTGCCAGCAGCCAAGCCCGGGGCCGGATTTCACTAGTCTACGAGCAGTACTTC. Full variable domain (rest looked up from reference TRBV14 and TRBJ2-7): EAGVTQFPSHSVIEKGQTVTLRCDPISGHDNLYWYRRVMGKEIKFLLHFVKESKQDESGMPNNRFLAERTGGTYSTLKVQPAELEDSGVYFCASSQARGRISLVYEQYFGPGTRLTVT.

The rearrangement uses TRBV27 and TRBJ2-3; either TRBD1 or TRBD2 may fit D (6 bases each). There are 13 residues in the CDR3. In germline, CDR1 is MNHEY, CDR2 SMNVEV (reference sequence). V was trimmed by 3 bases and J by 7 bases, leaving 11 bases between them. CDR3: CASSLGGLYTQYF. The CDR3 DNA reads as TGTGCCAGCAGTTTGGGGGGCCTGTATACGCAGTATTTT.

V is TRBV25-1 and J is TRBJ2-1; a possible D gene is TRBD2 (7 bases). The CDR3 runs to 12 residues. Germline CDR1 is MGHDK and CDR2 is SYGVNS. V lost 8 bases to trimming and J lost 9 bases, with 14 bases between them. CDR3 DNA: TGTGCCAGCGGGAGGGGGACTGGTGAGCAGTTCTTC. As protein: CASGRGTGEQFF.

The rearrangement uses TRBV6-1 and TRBJ1-2; 9 bases agree with TRBD1. The CDR3 length is 14 residues. Germline CDR1 reads MNHNS; CDR2 reads SASEGT. Unmatched junction bases numbered 10, after V lost 4 bases and J lost 10 bases. The CDR3 DNA reads as TGTGCCAGCAGTGGTCTGGGACAGGGATTATCCTACACCTTC. Amino acid sequence: CASSGLGQGLSYTF.

This clone appeared once. V gene TRBV7-9 combines with J gene TRBJ2-7; 10 nucleotides align to TRBD1. CDR1 SEHNR and CDR2 FQNEAQ come from the germline V gene (reference sequence). Trimming took 5 bases from V and 5 from J; bases not matched to a gene: 0. CDR3 length: 12 residues. The CDR3 reads CASSGTGDEQYF. DNA for the CDR3: TGTGCCAGCAGCGGGACAGGGGACGAGCAGTACTTC.

The genes are TRBV4-1 and TRBJ1-1; possibly TRBD1 for D (6 bases). From germline, CDR1 is MGHRA and CDR2 YSYEKL. Trimming took off 7 bases at V and 1 base at J, with 13 bases between the two ends. The length of the CDR3 is 14 residues. The CDR3 DNA is TGCGCCAGCATCCAGGAACAGGGGAACACTGAAGCTTTCTTT. As protein: CASIQEQGNTEAFF.

This clone was observed once. The rearrangement links TRBV27 to TRBJ2-1, with 9 bases that match TRBD2. Germline V gene data show CDR1 as MNHEY and CDR2 as SMNVEV (reference sequence). CDR3 length: 12 residues. The V gene end was trimmed by 8 bases and the J gene end by 6 bases; junction bases not matched to a gene: 2. The CDR3: CASFSGSNEQFF. The CDR3 DNA reads as TGTGCCAGCTTTAGCGGGAGCAATGAGCAGTTCTTC.

The rearrangement uses TRBV29-1 and TRBJ2-2; possibly TRBD1 for D (8 bases). CDR1 and CDR2 from the germline V gene are SQVTM and ANQGSEA. There are 13 residues in the CDR3. V dropped 6 bases and J dropped 6 bases, with 14 bases sitting between them. The CDR3 reads CSVPTGGAGELFF. In DNA, the CDR3 is TGCAGCGTGCCAACAGGGGGGGCCGGGGAGCTGTTTTTT.

V and J are TRBV5-4 and TRBJ2-5; D is possibly TRBD2 (6 bases). CDR3 size: 15 residues. Germline V CDR1 and CDR2: SGHNT, YYREEE (reference sequence). Deletions cut 0 bases from V and 4 bases from J, with 13 bases between. CDR3 bases: TGTGCCAGCAGCTTGGCCCGGGACTTGGGAGAGACCCAGTACTTC. It specifies CASSLARDLGETQYF.

This chain joins TRBV10-2 and TRBJ2-7; D might be TRBD1 (6 bases). Germline V lookup: CDR1 WSHSY, CDR2 SAAADI. This CDR3 comprises 14 residues. V gave up 0 bases and J gave up 7 bases, with 13 bases separating them. CDR3: CASSESGAGNEQYF. Written as DNA, the CDR3 is TGCGCCAGCAGTGAGTCGGGGGCAGGGAATGAGCAGTACTTC.

The chain carries TRBV13 and TRBJ1-2; tentatively, D is TRBD1 (5 bases). The CDR3 runs to 15 residues. Trimming took off 0 bases at V and 7 bases at J, with 15 bases between the two ends. The germline V gene encodes CDR1 PRHDT and CDR2 FYEKMQ (reference sequence). The CDR3 DNA reads TGTGCCAGCAGCTTAGGCATTAGAGGGGTCTCTGGCTACACCTTC. Translating it yields CASSLGIRGVSGYTF.

The chain has TRBV27 and TRBJ2-2; D possibly corresponds to TRBD2 (7 bases). V was shortened by 3 bases and J by 0 bases, with 17 bases between the two germline ends. Per the germline V gene, CDR1 is MNHEY and CDR2 is SMNVEV (reference sequence). This CDR3 is built from 18 residues. For the CDR3, the DNA is TGTGCCAGCAGTTTTGGGGCCCGGGGGGCCCCGAACACCGGGGAGCTGTTTTTT. Its translation: CASSFGARGAPNTGELFF.

This clone was picked up one time. Here the CDR3 DNA reads TGCGCCAGCAGTCAACCTGGGACAGCTAGAGCAACTAATGAAAAACTGTTTTTT. Protein sequence: CASSQPGTARATNEKLFF. This chain links TRBV23-1 with TRBJ1-4, with 7 bases identical to TRBD1. TRBV23-1 is assigned to the ORF class and has an uncertain function. The length of the CDR3 is 18 residues. With 2 bases clipped from V and 0 bases from J, the junction kept 9 bases outside the gene matches.

The rearrangement links TRBV7-6 to TRBJ2-1, with 7 bases fitting TRBD2. Germline V lookup: CDR1 SGHVS, CDR2 FNYEAQ. The CDR3 has 15 residues. The V segment lost 1 base and the J segment 10 bases; nucleotides outside the gene matches: 10. The CDR3 is CASSLGWSGGREQFF. The CDR3 region has the DNA TGTGCCAGCAGCTTAGGCTGGTCGGGGGGACGGGAGCAGTTCTTC.